The rows below give T cell receptor beta chains drawn from one sample of a study of blood T cell repertoires in COVID-19. Sequenced by immunoSEQ multiplex PCR; TCRdb stores in-frame clones only, minus some. The table lists about 49,000 clones, roughly 88% of them singletons, with approximately 15% in the top ten. Material for sequencing was peripheral blood. These TCRs come from a human donor in a cohort sampled during active COVID-19. Both conserved end residues are part of each CDR3. Fields, in order: J gene, D gene, clone size, V gene, CDR3 DNA, CDR3 protein. D genes are given only for firm matches. Clone size is stated in some rows and not others, as once, few, many or a class when expanded.

j_call: TRBJ2-7
d_call: -
clone_size: few
v_call: TRBV4-1
cdr3_nt: TGCGCCAGCAGCCAACCTTGGACAGGAGGGATTATCGAGCAGTACTTC
cdr3_aa: CASSQPWTGGIIEQYF

j_call: TRBJ2-3
d_call: TRBD2
clone_size: -
v_call: TRBV7-8
cdr3_nt: TGTGCCAGCCGGGGACTAGCGAACGCCGATACGCAGTATTTT
cdr3_aa: CASRGLANADTQYF

j_call: TRBJ1-2
d_call: TRBD1
clone_size: -
v_call: TRBV19
cdr3_nt: TGTGCCAGTAGTATTTCTCACAGGGGCTATGGCTACACCTTC
cdr3_aa: CASSISHRGYGYTF

j_call: TRBJ1-1
d_call: -
clone_size: -
v_call: TRBV5-1
cdr3_nt: TGCGCCAGCAGCAGAGGGCGGACGGTGAACACTGAAGCTTTCTTT
cdr3_aa: CASSRGRTVNTEAFF

j_call: TRBJ2-4
d_call: -
clone_size: -
v_call: TRBV28
cdr3_nt: TGTGCCAGCAGTTTGAGGCAGGCCAAAAACATTCAGTACTTC
cdr3_aa: CASSLRQAKNIQYF

j_call: TRBJ1-1
d_call: -
clone_size: -
v_call: TRBV5-4
cdr3_nt: TGTGCCAGCAGCTCCCGGACAAACTTGAACACTGAAGCTTTCTTT
cdr3_aa: CASSSRTNLNTEAFF

j_call: TRBJ2-5
d_call: TRBD2
clone_size: -
v_call: TRBV6-6
cdr3_nt: TGTGCCAGCAGTTACTTATCCGGGACTAAAGAGACCCAGTACTTC
cdr3_aa: CASSYLSGTKETQYF

j_call: TRBJ2-2
d_call: -
clone_size: -
v_call: TRBV11-2
cdr3_nt: TGTGCCAGCAGCTTAACAACTACTACCGGGGAGCTGTTTTTT
cdr3_aa: CASSLTTTTGELFF

j_call: TRBJ1-2
d_call: -
clone_size: -
v_call: TRBV3-1/TRBV3-2
cdr3_nt: TGTGCCAGCAGGGCCCCCGATCATTATGGCTACACCTTC
cdr3_aa: CASRAPDHYGYTF

j_call: TRBJ1-3
d_call: TRBD1
clone_size: few
v_call: TRBV5-1
cdr3_nt: TGCGCCAGCAGCTTGTGGGGGGTGAGGGACAGCTCTGGAAACACCATATATTTT
cdr3_aa: CASSLWGVRDSSGNTIYF

j_call: TRBJ1-5
d_call: -
clone_size: -
v_call: TRBV7-8
cdr3_nt: TGTGCCAGCAGCTTAGTGTCCAGGGCACAGCCCCAGCATTTT
cdr3_aa: CASSLVSRAQPQHF

j_call: TRBJ2-5
d_call: -
clone_size: -
v_call: TRBV6-2/TRBV6-3
cdr3_nt: TGTGCCAGCAGTTACAGGAGAGAGACCCAGTACTTC
cdr3_aa: CASSYRRETQYF

j_call: TRBJ1-1
d_call: -
clone_size: -
v_call: TRBV7-8
cdr3_nt: TGTGCCAGCAGCTTTGGTCAGAGGAGGACTGAAGCTTTCTTT
cdr3_aa: CASSFGQRRTEAFF

j_call: TRBJ1-2
d_call: -
clone_size: -
v_call: TRBV9
cdr3_nt: TGTGCCAGCAGCCCCCGAACGCAGGAAGGCTATGGCTACACCTTC
cdr3_aa: CASSPRTQEGYGYTF

j_call: TRBJ2-7
d_call: TRBD2
clone_size: few
v_call: TRBV11-3
cdr3_nt: TGTGCCAGCAGCTTAGGAGCGGGGCACGAGCAGTACTTC
cdr3_aa: CASSLGAGHEQYF

j_call: TRBJ2-5
d_call: TRBD2
clone_size: -
v_call: TRBV7-9
cdr3_nt: TGTGCCAGCAGACAGCAGCGGGGGGAGGAGACCCAGTACTTC
cdr3_aa: CASRQQRGEETQYF

j_call: TRBJ2-3
d_call: TRBD2
clone_size: -
v_call: TRBV20-1
cdr3_nt: TGCAGTGCTAGTTTAGCGGGGAGCTACACAGATACGCAGTATTTT
cdr3_aa: CSASLAGSYTDTQYF

j_call: TRBJ2-7
d_call: -
clone_size: -
v_call: TRBV18
cdr3_nt: TGTGCCAGCTCACCGTGGACGAGGACAGAAAATTTCGAGCAGTACTTC
cdr3_aa: CASSPWTRTENFEQYF

j_call: TRBJ2-7
d_call: -
clone_size: -
v_call: TRBV14
cdr3_nt: TGTGCCAGCAGCTCACTAATCCACTACGAGCAGTACTTC
cdr3_aa: CASSSLIHYEQYF

j_call: TRBJ1-1
d_call: -
clone_size: -
v_call: TRBV19
cdr3_nt: TGTGCCAGTAGTACAGGGGCGGTGAACACTGAAGCTTTCTTT
cdr3_aa: CASSTGAVNTEAFF

j_call: TRBJ1-1
d_call: TRBD1
clone_size: -
v_call: TRBV5-1
cdr3_nt: TGCGCCAGCAGTTTGGGAGACAGGGGCACTGAAGCTTTCTTT
cdr3_aa: CASSLGDRGTEAFF

j_call: TRBJ2-6
d_call: -
clone_size: -
v_call: TRBV7-2
cdr3_nt: TGTGCCAGCAGCCACCTATTAGCTGGGGCCAACGTCCTGACTTTC
cdr3_aa: CASSHLLAGANVLTF

j_call: TRBJ1-6
d_call: -
clone_size: -
v_call: TRBV7-8
cdr3_nt: TGTGCCAGCAGTCACCAGGGTGCGGGAACACCCCTCCACTTT
cdr3_aa: CASSHQGAGTPLHF

j_call: TRBJ2-3
d_call: -
clone_size: -
v_call: TRBV29-1
cdr3_nt: TGCAGCGTACTACCTCCGCTTACAGATACGCAGTATTTT
cdr3_aa: CSVLPPLTDTQYF

j_call: TRBJ1-5
d_call: TRBD1
clone_size: -
v_call: TRBV30
cdr3_nt: TGTGCCTACCAGGCAGGGGGGATCCAGCCCCAGCATTTT
cdr3_aa: CAYQAGGIQPQHF

j_call: TRBJ2-2
d_call: -
clone_size: -
v_call: TRBV27
cdr3_nt: TGTGCCAGCAAGGCAGGGTCATGGTCCGGGGAGCTGTTTTTT
cdr3_aa: CASKAGSWSGELFF

j_call: TRBJ2-1
d_call: TRBD2
clone_size: -
v_call: TRBV18
cdr3_nt: TGTGCCAGCTCAATGACTAGCGGGAGTAGCAATGAGCAGTTCTTC
cdr3_aa: CASSMTSGSSNEQFF

j_call: TRBJ2-1
d_call: TRBD1
clone_size: -
v_call: TRBV11-2
cdr3_nt: TGTGCCAGCAGCTCCTCCGGGACAGGGATATACAATGAGCAGTTCTTC
cdr3_aa: CASSSSGTGIYNEQFF

j_call: TRBJ1-1
d_call: TRBD1
clone_size: -
v_call: TRBV6-5
cdr3_nt: TGTGCCAGTGGGGAAGGGGGCGCTGTAGCTTTCTTT
cdr3_aa: CASGEGGAVAFF

j_call: TRBJ1-3
d_call: -
clone_size: -
v_call: TRBV7-9
cdr3_nt: TGTGCCAGCAGCCCGAGGGCTGGGGGCACTGGAAACACCATATATTTT
cdr3_aa: CASSPRAGGTGNTIYF

j_call: TRBJ1-2
d_call: TRBD1
clone_size: -
v_call: TRBV6-5
cdr3_nt: TGTGCCAGCAGTCCCTCCGGACAGGGGGCAAGTGGCTACACCTTC
cdr3_aa: CASSPSGQGASGYTF

j_call: TRBJ2-1
d_call: -
clone_size: -
v_call: TRBV2
cdr3_nt: TGTGCCAGCAGTGAGTTCCCGGGAGCGAGCTCCTACAATGAGCAGTTCTTC
cdr3_aa: CASSEFPGASSYNEQFF

j_call: TRBJ2-7
d_call: TRBD1
clone_size: -
v_call: TRBV11-3
cdr3_nt: TGTGCCAGCAGCTTAGATAGAGGGACAGCGTTCAAAGGCGAGCAGTACTTC
cdr3_aa: CASSLDRGTAFKGEQYF

j_call: TRBJ1-1
d_call: -
clone_size: -
v_call: TRBV18
cdr3_nt: TGTGCCAGCTCACCAGCTGGAGGGTACGGTGGCACTGAAGCTTTCTTT
cdr3_aa: CASSPAGGYGGTEAFF

j_call: TRBJ2-3
d_call: TRBD1
clone_size: -
v_call: TRBV6-5
cdr3_nt: TGTGCCAGCAGTTACGCGACAGGGAGAACAGATACGCAGTATTTT
cdr3_aa: CASSYATGRTDTQYF

j_call: TRBJ2-2
d_call: -
clone_size: few
v_call: TRBV3-1/TRBV3-2
cdr3_nt: TGTGCCAGCAGCCCTCCCAGACTACAGAACACCGGGGAGCTGTTTTTT
cdr3_aa: CASSPPRLQNTGELFF

j_call: TRBJ1-1
d_call: TRBD1
clone_size: -
v_call: TRBV6-4
cdr3_nt: TGTGCCAGCAGGAGACAGGGCCTGATGAACACTGAAGCTTTCTTT
cdr3_aa: CASRRQGLMNTEAFF

j_call: TRBJ2-3
d_call: -
clone_size: -
v_call: TRBV7-3
cdr3_nt: TGTGCCAGCAGCCTCCGTTTGACAGATACGCAGTATTTT
cdr3_aa: CASSLRLTDTQYF

j_call: TRBJ1-2
d_call: TRBD1
clone_size: -
v_call: TRBV2
cdr3_nt: TGTGCCAGCAGTATTCTACCGGGACAGGGATCAAGTGGCTACACCTTC
cdr3_aa: CASSILPGQGSSGYTF

j_call: TRBJ1-2
d_call: -
clone_size: -
v_call: TRBV5-1
cdr3_nt: TGCGCCAGCAGCTTGGTCTTTAGGGGAAGCAACTATGGCTACACCTTC
cdr3_aa: CASSLVFRGSNYGYTF

j_call: TRBJ1-3
d_call: -
clone_size: -
v_call: TRBV11-2
cdr3_nt: TGTGCCAGCAGCGTATTAGGGGGAACCAGGGTGACTGGAAACACCATATATTTT
cdr3_aa: CASSVLGGTRVTGNTIYF

j_call: TRBJ1-3
d_call: -
clone_size: -
v_call: TRBV30
cdr3_nt: TGTGCCTACGAACTTTCTGGAAACACCATATATTTT
cdr3_aa: CAYELSGNTIYF

j_call: TRBJ1-1
d_call: -
clone_size: -
v_call: TRBV6-5
cdr3_nt: TGTGCCAGCAGTTATTTCCGGGACACTGAAGCTTTCTTT
cdr3_aa: CASSYFRDTEAFF

j_call: TRBJ2-2
d_call: -
clone_size: -
v_call: TRBV5-6
cdr3_nt: TGTGCCAGCAGCGCGGGATTCTTAAACACCGGGGAGCTGTTTTTT
cdr3_aa: CASSAGFLNTGELFF

j_call: TRBJ2-1
d_call: TRBD2
clone_size: once
v_call: TRBV5-1
cdr3_nt: TGCGCCAGCACCCCCGGCGGGAGCTCCTACAATGAGCAGTTCTTC
cdr3_aa: CASTPGGSSYNEQFF

j_call: TRBJ2-1
d_call: TRBD2
clone_size: -
v_call: TRBV9
cdr3_nt: TGTGCCAGCAGCGTAGCTCCAGCGGGGGGCTGGAGTGAGCAGTTCTTC
cdr3_aa: CASSVAPAGGWSEQFF